This passage covers 22 T cell receptor beta chains from one sample sequenced in a study of blood T cell repertoires in COVID-19. TCRdb's copy holds only in-frame clones and misses some; the assay was immunoSEQ multiplex PCR. The sample holds around 250,000 clones, approximately 82% seen once. Source material: PBMCs or T cells enriched from blood (not recorded which). The receptors come from a man aged 35-49 years who had been exposed to COVID-19.

This chain uses TRBV5-1 with TRBJ2-1, with 8 positions matching TRBD2. The CDR3 contains 15 residues. CDR1 is SGHRS, CDR2 YFSETQ, per germline. After removal of 4 bases from V and 0 bases from J, the junction contained 3 bases not matched to a gene. Here the CDR3 DNA reads TGCGCCAGCAGCGACGGGACTAGCTCCTACAATGAGCAGTTCTTC. Translating gives CASSDGTSSYNEQFF.

This clone has only one observation. This chain connects TRBV10-2 to TRBJ2-5; D not resolved. Germline loops: CDR1 WSHSY, CDR2 SAAADI. This CDR3 is built from 12 residues. V lost 7 bases, J lost 5 bases, and 11 bases lay in between. The CDR3 here is CASTSLRETQYF. The CDR3 nucleotides are TGCGCCAGCACCAGCCTGAGGGAGACCCAGTACTTC.

This clone was counted a single time. The chain combines TRBV7-9 with TRBJ2-3, with D perhaps matching TRBD2 (7 bases). Trimming pared 4 bases from V and 2 bases from J, leaving 19 bases between. CDR3 size: 17 residues. CDR1 and CDR2 (germline): SEHNR, FQNEAQ (reference sequence). CDR3 in amino acids: CASSSWGGGGDTDTQYF. DNA of the CDR3: TGTGCCAGCAGCTCCTGGGGGGGCGGCGGGGACACAGATACGCAGTATTTT.

The chain recombines TRBV2 with TRBJ2-3, with TRBD2 matching 12 bases. CDR3 length: 16 residues. After removal of 5 bases from V and 6 bases from J, the junction contained 9 bases not matched to a gene. The V gene's germline CDR1 is SNHLY and CDR2 FYNNEI. The CDR3 coding sequence is TGTGCCAGCAGTCTAGCGGGAGGGCCGGGTCGTGATACGCAGTATTTT. Amino acids: CASSLAGGPGRDTQYF.

This clone was observed a single time. The chain links TRBV7-2 to TRBJ2-7; D possibly corresponds to TRBD2 (5 bases). The CDR3 has 13 residues. V shed 6 bases and J shed 3 bases, with 12 bases lying between them. The germline V gene has CDR1 SGHTA and CDR2 FQGNSA. The CDR3 spells CASSDYGFYEQYF. In DNA form, the CDR3 reads TGTGCCAGCAGTGACTACGGGTTCTACGAGCAGTACTTC. The entire variable domain, with the rest obtained from reference TRBV7-2 and TRBJ2-7, is as follows: GAGVSQSPSNKVTEKGKDVELRCDPISGHTALYWYRQSLGQGLEFLIYFQGNSAPDKSGLPSDRFSAERTGGSVSTLTIQRTQQEDSAVYLCASSDYGFYEQYFGPGTRLTVT.

V and J are TRBV6-6 and TRBJ1-5; 9 bases match TRBD1. The V and J ends lost 5 bases and 2 bases, in that order; junction bases with no gene match: 7. The CDR3 is made up of 16 amino acids. Germline CDR1 MNHNY, CDR2 SVGAGI (reference sequence). CDR3 protein: CASSGDRGVGNQPQHF. As DNA, the CDR3 is TGTGCCAGCAGTGGAGACAGGGGGGTAGGCAATCAGCCCCAGCATTTT.

This clone was observed many times. The rearrangement links TRBV14 to TRBJ1-6; tentative D call: TRBD1 (5 bases). Between the trimmed V and J ends, which lost 0 bases and 7 bases, there was a span of 13 bases. The length of the CDR3 is 16 residues. Germline lookup yields CDR1 SGHDN and CDR2 FVKESK. CDR3 region: CASSQDRGVGNSPLHF. For the CDR3, the DNA is TGTGCCAGCAGCCAAGATCGGGGGGTAGGGAATTCACCCCTCCACTTT. Variable domain in full (rest from reference TRBV14 and TRBJ1-6): EAGVTQFPSHSVIEKGQTVTLRCDPISGHDNLYWYRRVMGKEIKFLLHFVKESKQDESGMPNNRFLAERTGGTYSTLKVQPAELEDSGVYFCASSQDRGVGNSPLHFGNGTRLTVT.

The chain links TRBV18 to TRBJ2-1, with 8 nucleotides matching TRBD2. Trimming removed 3 bases from V and 8 bases from J; junction bases left unmatched: 3. The CDR3 has 13 residues. Germline-derived CDR1 and CDR2 are KGHSH and LQKENI. The CDR3 protein is CASSPTSADEQFF. As DNA, the CDR3 is TGTGCCAGCTCACCGACTAGCGCGGATGAGCAGTTCTTC. The full variable domain, with the rest looked up from reference TRBV18 and TRBJ2-1, is NAGVMQNPRHLVRRRGQEARLRCSPMKGHSHVYWYRQLPEEGLKFMVYLQKENIIDESGMPKERFSAEFPKEGPSILRIQQVVRGDSAAYFCASSPTSADEQFFGPGTRLTVL.

J is TRBJ1-4 and V is TRBV30; D is ambiguous. In germline, CDR1 is GTSNPN, CDR2 SVGIG (reference sequence). The ends were cut back, 4 bases at V and 4 bases at J, with 13 bases in the middle. This CDR3 has 14 amino acids. The CDR3 DNA reads TGTGCCTGGACACCCGCGGCCAATAATGAAAAACTGTTTTTT. This sequence encodes CAWTPAANNEKLFF.

The gene calls are TRBV27 and TRBJ2-5; 7 nucleotides agree with TRBD2. The CDR3 extends over 16 amino acids. Germline CDR1 and CDR2: MNHEY and SMNVEV (reference sequence). V trimming: 7 bases; J trimming: 2 bases; junction bases outside the gene matches: 13. The DNA for the CDR3 is TGTGCCAGCACCTCCCTAGGGAGGGGACCTCAAGAGACCCAGTACTTC. Residues: CASTSLGRGPQETQYF.

The chain carries TRBV6-5 and TRBJ1-4; possibly TRBD1 for D (6 bases). Germline V gene lookup returns CDR1 MNHEY and CDR2 SVGAGI. CDR3 length: 13 residues. The V end was cut by 8 bases, the J end by 7 bases, with 14 bases between. The CDR3 DNA reads as TGTGCCAGCCTCTACAGGGCGGGTGAAAAACTGTTTTTT. Translated: CASLYRAGEKLFF.

The V gene is TRBV6-1, the J gene TRBJ2-2, with 10 bases matching TRBD2. V lost 1 base and J lost 5; bases outside the gene matches: 7. This CDR3 spans 17 amino acids. Looked up from germline, CDR1 is MNHNS and CDR2 is SASEGT. The CDR3, as DNA: TGTGCCAGCAGTGAAGGTCTAGCGGGGGAGGGGACCGGGGAGCTGTTTTTT. Amino acids: CASSEGLAGEGTGELFF.

The chain has TRBV19 and TRBJ2-7; 7 bases agree with TRBD2. The CDR3 extends over 15 amino acids. CDR1 LNHDA and CDR2 SQIVND come from the germline V gene (reference sequence). V trimming: 4 bases; J trimming: 0 bases; junction bases outside the gene matches: 6. The CDR3 DNA follows: TGTGCCAGTAGTAAGACTAGCTTAGTCTCCTACGAGCAGTACTTC. This sequence encodes CASSKTSLVSYEQYF.

To note about this clone: Other DNA sequences in this specimen translate into the identical CDR3. This rearrangement joins TRBV6-1 to TRBJ2-7; D call uncertain. The CDR3 has 12 amino acids. Trimming left V 2 bases short and J 3 bases short, with 5 bases between. Germline values: CDR1 MNHNS, CDR2 SASEGT. The CDR3 reads CASSESSYEQYF. CDR3 nucleotides: TGTGCCAGCAGTGAATCCAGCTACGAGCAGTACTTC.

V gene TRBV27 combines with J gene TRBJ2-1; TRBD2 might be the D (5 bases). There are 16 residues in the CDR3. V shed 2 bases and J shed 4 bases, with 15 bases lying between them. Per germline, CDR1 MNHEY and CDR2 SMNVEV (reference sequence). CDR3: CASSLAWEPPYNEQFF. The CDR3, as DNA: TGTGCCAGCAGTTTAGCCTGGGAGCCACCTTACAATGAGCAGTTCTTC.

In its sample, this clone was seen a few times. The chain uses TRBV9 and TRBJ1-1; 7 positions match TRBD1. CDR3 length: 13 residues. The J segment lost 3 bases and the V segment lost 5 bases, leaving 4 bases of the junction unmatched. Germline V gene lookup returns CDR1 SGDLS and CDR2 YYNGEE. CDR3 sequence reads: CASSRDSYTEAFF. In nucleotides, the CDR3 is TGTGCCAGCAGTAGGGACAGCTACACTGAAGCTTTCTTT.

This chain's CDR3 is CSASPEIYEQYF. Here the CDR3 DNA reads TGCAGTGCTAGTCCGGAGATCTACGAGCAGTACTTC. The V call is TRBV20-1, the J call TRBJ2-7, with D hard to call. V lost 3 bases and J lost 3, with 9 bases in between. The germline CDR1 and CDR2 sequences are DFQATT and SNEGSKA (reference sequence). The CDR3 covers 12 residues.

J is TRBJ2-1 and V is TRBV10-1; possibly TRBD2 for D (5 bases). The V end lost 3 bases, the J end lost 2 bases, and 14 bases lay between the germline ends. The V gene's germline CDR1 is WNHNN and CDR2 SYGVQD (reference sequence). The CDR3 is 16 amino acids. CDR3 DNA sequence: TGCGCCAGCAGTGATACCGGCGGGTCCGCCTACAATGAGCAGTTCTTC. This codes for CASSDTGGSAYNEQFF.

The chain uses TRBV7-9 and TRBJ1-5, with 11 bases that match TRBD1. Germline lookup yields CDR1 SEHNR and CDR2 FQNEAQ (reference sequence). The CDR3 covers 18 residues. Trimming removed 2 bases from V and 2 bases from J; junction bases left unmatched: 8. The CDR3 protein is CASSLSGTGGIGNQPQHF. Written as DNA, the CDR3 is TGTGCCAGCAGCTTATCTGGGACAGGGGGTATTGGCAATCAGCCCCAGCATTTT. Full variable domain (remainder filled in from reference TRBV7-9 and TRBJ1-5): DTGVSQNPRHKITKRGQNVTFRCDPISEHNRLYWYRQTLGQGPEFLTYFQNEAQLEKSRLLSDRFSAERPKGSFSTLEIQRTEQGDSAMYLCASSLSGTGGIGNQPQHFGDGTRLSIL.

This clone was seen just once. The chain links TRBV30 to TRBJ2-2, with TRBD1 matching 7 bases. After removal of 6 bases from V and 7 bases from J, the junction contained 8 bases not matched to a gene. The germline CDR1 and CDR2 sequences are GTSNPN and SVGIG (reference sequence). CDR3 size: 13 residues. CDR3 region: CACKKGGGGELFF. The CDR3 nucleotides read TGTGCCTGTAAAAAAGGGGGCGGCGGGGAGCTGTTTTTT.

The chain links TRBV30 to TRBJ1-3; a possible D gene is TRBD1 (5 bases). V lost 5 bases and J 0 bases, leaving 11 bases between the germline ends. This CDR3 comprises 14 residues. Germline-derived CDR1 and CDR2 are GTSNPN and SVGIG (reference sequence). The CDR3 protein is CAWDSSVSGNTIYF. DNA of the CDR3: TGTGCCTGGGACAGTTCCGTCTCTGGAAACACCATATATTTT.

The chain recombines TRBV2 with TRBJ2-2; 13 bases fit TRBD2. The germline CDR1 and CDR2 sequences are SNHLY and FYNNEI. The CDR3 contains 18 residues. The junction had 12 bases not matched to a gene; V was cut back by 4 bases and J by 7 bases. CDR3 sequence reads: CASSGWGLAGPSGGELFF. The CDR3 bases are TGTGCCAGCAGTGGCTGGGGACTAGCGGGGCCGTCTGGCGGGGAGCTGTTTTTT. Using reference TRBV2 and TRBJ2-2 for the parts outside the CDR3, the full variable domain is EPEVTQTPSHQVTQMGQEVILRCVPISNHLYFYWYRQILGQKVEFLVSFYNNEISEKSEIFDDQFSVERPDGSNFTLKIRSTKLEDSAMYFCASSGWGLAGPSGGELFFGEGSRLTVL.